This T cell receptor (beta chain) emerged from a study of intratumoral heterogeneity in liver cancer. Study context: The median patient age was about 60 years, and most were male.

Sequenced by immunoSEQ multiplex PCR; TCRdb stores in-frame clones only, minus some. The sample has 20,000 or so clones, roughly 73% seen once. This clone came up a few times. The CDR3 covers 15 residues. Germline-derived CDR1 and CDR2 are KGHDR and SFDVKD. The V segment lost 7 bases and the J segment 8 bases; nucleotides outside the gene matches: 10. The clonotype was recovered from a woman in her seventies with hepatocellular carcinoma. The source material was tumor-adjacent normal tissue, sampled before any cancer treatment. The chain uses TRBV24-1 and TRBJ2-1; 10 nucleotides agree with TRBD2. In DNA form, the CDR3 reads TGTGCCACCAGCACGTCGAGCGGGAGGGCCTATGAGCAGTTCTTC. Its protein product is CATSTSSGRAYEQFF.